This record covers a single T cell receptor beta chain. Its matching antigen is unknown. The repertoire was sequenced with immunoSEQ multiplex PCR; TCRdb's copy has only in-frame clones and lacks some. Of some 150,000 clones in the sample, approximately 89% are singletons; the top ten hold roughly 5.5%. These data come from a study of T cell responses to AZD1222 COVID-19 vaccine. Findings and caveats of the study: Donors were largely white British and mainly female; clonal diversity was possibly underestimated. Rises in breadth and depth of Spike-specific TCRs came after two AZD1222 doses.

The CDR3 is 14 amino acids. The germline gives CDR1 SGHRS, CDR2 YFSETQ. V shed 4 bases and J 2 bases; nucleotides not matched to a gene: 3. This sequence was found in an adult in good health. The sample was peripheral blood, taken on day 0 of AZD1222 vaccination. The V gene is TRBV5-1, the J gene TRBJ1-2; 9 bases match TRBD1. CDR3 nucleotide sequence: TGCGCCAGCAGCCCCGGGACAGGGAACTATGGCTACACCTTC. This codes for CASSPGTGNYGYTF.